Below, one T cell receptor (beta chain) is given with its context. What it binds is not known. This sample is part of a study of lymphopenia after photon versus proton radiotherapy. Study-wide results and caveats: Authors raise, but do not show, better survival with proton therapy. Proton therapy kept repertoires fairly stable, unlike photons, which gained effector/memory cells. A bigger post-nadir fall in TCR diversity correlated inversely with survival time in deceased patients.

Trimming removed 4 bases at V and 7 bases at J, with 15 bases between. The CDR3 is made up of 13 amino acids. Germline CDR1 is SGHKS and CDR2 is YYEKEE (reference sequence). TCRdb's copy holds only in-frame clones and misses some; the assay was immunoSEQ multiplex PCR. This sample yields tens of thousands of clones, of which more than 75% are seen a single time; about 10% belongs to the top ten. The sample here was peripheral blood, taken from a patient treated with proton-based radiotherapy. The chain links TRBV5-5 to TRBJ2-7; tentative D call: TRBD1 (6 bases). This TCR came from a man older than 75 with esophageal cancer. The CDR3 loop is CASSPGTNWEQYF. The DNA for the CDR3 is TGTGCCAGCAGCCCTGGGACAAACTGGGAGCAGTACTTC.